This TCR beta chain stems from a study of blood T cells in healthy people across ages. The germline CDR1 and CDR2 sequences are KGHDR and SFDVKD. The CDR3 covers 15 residues. The ends were cut back, 3 bases at V and 3 bases at J, with 11 bases in the middle. Together with a sample-barcoded 5' primer, a J-beta primer mix was included in a second PCR lasting about 6 to 11 cycles. Carrying 12 random nucleotides, a template-switch adaptor labeled each individual cDNA molecule. Each of the samples gave a minimum of 2.5 million paired-end reads that contained CDR3. A single record per CDR3 protein comes from TCRdb applying MiXCR to the 5' RACE reads. Among about 780,000 distinct CDR3 sequences, 20% to 30% were seen once, and the ten largest hold about 2.9%. Peripheral blood, approximately 10 milliliters per donor, was collected. The same sample was also used in a study of T cells of mothers and their children. This second report adds: Study donors consisted of a few healthy Caucasian mothers and their six children.

Sequenced: blood. This chain connects TRBV24-1 to TRBJ2-1; D unclear. This receptor was taken from a boy aged 5 to 17 in good health. The CDR3 DNA follows: TGTGCCACCAGTGATCTGGGTGCAGACTACAATGAGCAGTTCTTC. It encodes CATSDLGADYNEQFF.